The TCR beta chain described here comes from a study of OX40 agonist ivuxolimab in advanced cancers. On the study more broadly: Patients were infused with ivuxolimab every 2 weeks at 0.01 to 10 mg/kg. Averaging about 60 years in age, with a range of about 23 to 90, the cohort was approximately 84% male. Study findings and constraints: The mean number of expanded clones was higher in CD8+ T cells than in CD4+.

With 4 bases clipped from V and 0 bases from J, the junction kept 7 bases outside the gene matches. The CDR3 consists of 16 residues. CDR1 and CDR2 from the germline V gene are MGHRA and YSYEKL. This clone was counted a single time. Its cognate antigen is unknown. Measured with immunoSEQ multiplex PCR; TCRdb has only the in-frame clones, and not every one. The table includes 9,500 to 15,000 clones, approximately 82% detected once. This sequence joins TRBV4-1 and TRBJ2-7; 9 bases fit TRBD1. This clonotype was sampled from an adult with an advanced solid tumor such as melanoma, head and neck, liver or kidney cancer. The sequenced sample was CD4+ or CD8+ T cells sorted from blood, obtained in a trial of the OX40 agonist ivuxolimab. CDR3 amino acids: CASSLAGTGSSYEQYF. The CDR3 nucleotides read TGCGCCAGCAGCCTAGCCGGGACAGGGAGCTCCTACGAGCAGTACTTC.